The 9 T cell receptor beta chains given below trace back to one sample, sequenced in a study of OX40 agonist ivuxolimab in advanced cancers. Sequencing was performed with immunoSEQ multiplex PCR; in TCRdb, only in-frame clones are kept and a portion is missing. The sample shows tens of thousands of clones, over 65% of them seen only once. The source material was CD4+ or CD8+ T cells sorted from blood, sampled in a trial of the OX40 agonist ivuxolimab. The receptor source for this set is an adult with an advanced solid tumor such as melanoma, head and neck, liver or kidney cancer.

The genes are TRBV5-6 and TRBJ2-3; tentative D call: TRBD2 (6 bases). Germline values: CDR1 SGHDT, CDR2 YYEEEE. The CDR3 has 15 residues. Trimming shortened V by 1 base and J by 3 bases, and 12 bases separated the two germline ends. The CDR3 region has the DNA TGTGCCAGCAGCTTGTTAGCGGCCGGGACAGATACGCAGTATTTT. It yields the protein CASSLLAAGTDTQYF. Full variable domain (remainder filled in from reference TRBV5-6 and TRBJ2-3): DAGVTQSPTHLIKTRGQQVTLRCSPKSGHDTVSWYQQALGQGPQFIFQYYEEEERQRGNFPDRFSGHQFPNYSSELNVNALLLGDSALYLCASSLLAAGTDTQYFGPGTRLTVL.

The genes are TRBV5-6 and TRBJ2-7, with D possibly called TRBD1 or TRBD2 (5 bases each). The CDR3 is 14 residues long. V was cut by 0 bases and J by 3 bases, with 10 bases left in between. Germline V CDR1 and CDR2: SGHDT, YYEEEE. CDR3 amino acids: CASSLGGRFYEQYF. Written as DNA, the CDR3 is TGTGCCAGCAGCTTGGGGGGACGGTTCTACGAGCAGTACTTC.

This rearrangement joins TRBV11-3 to TRBJ2-7; TRBD1 aligns across 7 bases. This CDR3 is 15 amino acids long. After removal of 1 base from V and 0 bases from J, the junction contained 3 bases not matched to a gene. Germline V CDR1 and CDR2: SGHNT, YENEEA. As DNA, the CDR3 is TGTGCCAGCAGCTTAGGGGCAGGGGGCTCCTACGAGCAGTACTTC. Translated: CASSLGAGGSYEQYF.

The chain is built from TRBV19 and TRBJ2-4; maybe TRBD2 (6 bases). Trimming cost V 6 bases and J 5 bases, with 11 bases left between them. The germline gives CDR1 LNHDA, CDR2 SQIVND (reference sequence). The CDR3 is 13 amino acids. For the CDR3, the DNA is TGTGCCAGTAGGGGGGGAATCCAAAACATTCAGTACTTC. Translation: CASRGGIQNIQYF.

The genes are TRBV7-9 and TRBJ2-5; TRBD2 aligns across 9 bases. J gave up 5 bases and V 3 bases, and 10 bases lay outside the gene matches. Germline-derived CDR1 and CDR2 are SEHNR and FQNEAQ (reference sequence). CDR3 length: 16 amino acids. The CDR3 region has the DNA TGTGCCAGCAGCTTCCTTATTAGCGGGAGAGGGGAGACCCAGTACTTC. It translates to CASSFLISGRGETQYF.

CDR3 protein: CASSTSGTGNTGELFF. The CDR3 coding sequence is TGTGCCAGTAGTACCTCTGGGACAGGTAACACCGGGGAGCTGTTTTTT. The V and J genes are TRBV19 and TRBJ2-2; 8 nucleotides align to TRBD1. The germline gives CDR1 LNHDA, CDR2 SQIVND (reference sequence). J was trimmed by 2 bases and V by 4 bases; bases with no gene match: 6. The CDR3 runs to 16 residues.

The rearrangement links TRBV5-1 to TRBJ1-4; D unresolved. Germline CDR1 reads SGHRS; CDR2 reads YFSETQ. V was clipped by 0 bases and J by 6 bases, with 9 bases between them. The CDR3 length is 14 residues. The chain's CDR3 is CASSLGAGYEKLFF. The CDR3 region has the DNA TGCGCCAGCAGCTTGGGGGCAGGTTATGAAAAACTGTTTTTT.

The chain is built from TRBV6-5 and TRBJ2-2; 7 bases match TRBD2. V shed 7 bases, J shed 5 bases, and the junction held 4 bases outside the gene matches. This CDR3 region has 13 residues. Germline V gene sequence: CDR1 MNHEY, CDR2 SVGAGI. CDR3 coding DNA: TGTGCCAGCAAGGTGGGAGGGACCGGGGAGCTGTTTTTT. Amino acid sequence: CASKVGGTGELFF.

In its sample, this clone was seen a few times. This sequence joins TRBV4-2 and TRBJ1-5; tentative D call: TRBD1 (5 bases). CDR3 size: 14 residues. Per the germline V gene, CDR1 is LGHNA and CDR2 is YNFKEQ. Trimming cost V 7 bases and J 7 bases, with 17 bases left between them. The CDR3 spells CASTHRLGGQPQHF. The CDR3 DNA follows: TGTGCCAGCACCCATCGGCTCGGGGGACAGCCCCAGCATTTT.